This T cell receptor (beta chain) was found in a study of PD-1 blockade in mismatch repair-deficient tumors. Details on this clone: Its cognate antigen is unknown.

Overall study findings and caveats: Tumor-resident clones, often absent from pretreatment blood, expanded after pembrolizumab and then contracted.

Every patient had mismatch repair deficiency by PCR or immunohistochemistry. The TCR-sequenced patients were a few responders to pembrolizumab. Only in-frame clones appear in the TCRdb table, and some are missing; sequencing was by immunoSEQ multiplex PCR. The table has 25,000 to 30,000 clones, roughly 84% seen once. CDR3 size: 15 residues. Trimming removed 3 bases from V and 5 bases from J, with 13 bases in between. Germline V gene data show CDR1 as MGHDK and CDR2 as SYGVNS. The V and J genes are TRBV25-1 and TRBJ1-4; TRBD1 is a possible D gene (6 bases). This specimen consisted of PBMCs, obtained before pembrolizumab treatment. This receptor was identified in an adult with mismatch repair-deficient cancer. CDR3 sequence (DNA): TGTGCCAGCAGTGACCAGACAGGATCCAATGAAAAACTGTTTTTT. As protein: CASSDQTGSNEKLFF.